Below are 3 T cell receptor beta chains sequenced from a single sample in a study of CD4 and CD8 cells across lung adenocarcinoma regions. MiXCR, applied by TCRdb to the PCR reads, yields one record per CDR3 protein. The sample includes tens of thousands of distinct CDR3 sequences, roughly 50% seen only once; the top ten take around 50%. Material for sequencing was CD8+ T cells from the center of a lung tumor. Receptors originate from a male donor with lung adenocarcinoma. The CD4 and CD8 labels of this study may be unreliable.

This clonotype was observed a handful of times. The chain combines TRBV12-3 or TRBV12-4 with TRBJ2-1; TRBD2 agrees at 7 bases. The CDR3 contains 23 residues. After removal of 3 bases from V and 2 bases from J, the junction contained 28 bases not matched to a gene. The CDR3 bases are TGTGCCAGCAGTTTTTCCCAACCCCCCCCGGGAGGCATCGTTGCGGAGGCCTACAATGAGCAGTTCTTC. Amino acid sequence: CASSFSQPPPGGIVAEAYNEQFF.

Remarks on this clonotype: The junction departs from germline at one end; a sequencing error may be responsible. The chain employs TRBV25-1 and TRBJ2-3, with D tentatively TRBD1 (5 bases). Per the germline V gene, CDR1 is MGHDK and CDR2 is SYGVNS. The CDR3 has 15 amino acids. The CDR3 DNA follows: TGTGCCAGCAGTTCAGGGCGGTGGGGCAAAGATACGCAGTATTTC. Encoded protein: CASSSGRWGKDTQYF. The complete variable domain, with remaining parts taken from reference TRBV25-1 and TRBJ2-3, reads EADIYQTPRYLVIGTGKKITLECSQTMGHDKMYWYQQDPGMELHLIHYSYGVNSTEKGDLSSESTVSRIRTEHFPLTLESARPSHTSQYLCASSSGRWGKDTQYFGPGTRLTVL.

About this clonotype: One junction end disagrees with the germline gene, perhaps due to a read error. This chain joins TRBV25-1 and TRBJ2-4; 9 bases agree with TRBD2. Germline loops: CDR1 MGHDK, CDR2 SYGVNS. CDR3 length equals 15 residues. CDR3 sequence (DNA): TGTGGCAGCGGCGGGGGGCGGGGGGGCAAAGATATTCAGTACTTT. Its protein product is CGSGGGRGGKDIQYF. Drawing the rest from reference TRBV25-1 and TRBJ2-4, the complete variable domain is EADIYQTPRYLVIGTGKKITLECSQTMGHDKMYWYQQDPGMELHLIHYSYGVNSTEKGDLSSESTVSRIRTEHFPLTLESARPSHTSQYLCGSGGGRGGKDIQYFGAGTRLSVL.